This T cell receptor beta chain was documented in a study of blood T cell repertoires in COVID-19. Between the trimmed V and J ends, which lost 5 bases and 0 bases, there was a span of 10 bases. The CDR3 covers 14 residues. Per the germline V gene, CDR1 is LNHDA and CDR2 is SQIVND (reference sequence). Profiled with immunoSEQ multiplex PCR; TCRdb holds only in-frame clones, not every one. The data contain about 350,000 clones, approximately 84% of them singletons. Specimen: PBMCs or T cells enriched from blood (not recorded which). The J gene is TRBJ1-1, the V gene TRBV19; D unresolved. This clonotype originated in a woman aged 30 to 39 who had recovered from COVID-19. As DNA, the CDR3 is TGTGCCAGTAGTGACTGGACTTTGAACACTGAAGCTTTCTTT. Protein sequence: CASSDWTLNTEAFF.